This TCR beta chain was captured by sequencing in a study of shared clonotypes between healthy human individuals. CD45RO-negative CD8 cells positively selected for CCR7 made up the naive population, which excluded terminally differentiated effector memory CD45RA+ cells. The germline V gene encodes CDR1 SGHVS and CDR2 FNYEAQ. The CDR3 sequence is 16 residues long. V gave up 5 bases and J gave up 2 bases, with 17 bases separating them. Method: immunoSEQ multiplex PCR; TCRdb's copy keeps in-frame clones and lacks some. In the table there are about 750,000 clones, roughly 92% of which are singletons. This clone has a single count.

The chain employs TRBV7-6 and TRBJ2-3, with D maybe TRBD1 (6 bases). This sequence was found in a man under 40 in good health. The sample comprised naive CD8+ T cells sorted from blood. CDR3 bases: TGTGCCAGCAGCCTAAGGGCAGGGGACCTCACAGATACGCAGTATTTT. It codes for CASSLRAGDLTDTQYF.